Below, 12 T cell receptor beta chains from the same sample are listed, as sequenced in a study of PD-L1 blockade in urothelial cancer (dated by TCRdb to 2017 to 2019). Library generation was performed with the immunoSEQ multiplex PCR assay. Here the immuneACCESS table is served through TCRdb, limited to in-frame sequences with V and J called. Missing clones are a known gap in these copies; in checked studies unresolved V genes cover under half, and the rest lacks a known reason. This sample is represented by some 100,000 clones; roughly nine tenths of them were singletons. Clones ranked in the top ten supply approximately 1% of the sample. This sample comprised PBMCs, obtained around atezolizumab (anti-PD-L1) treatment. These receptor sequences come from an elderly woman with urothelial cancer.

The V call is TRBV5-4, the J call TRBJ2-1, with 7 bases that match TRBD2. CDR1 SGHNT and CDR2 YYREEE come from the germline V gene (reference sequence). The CDR3 totals 16 residues. The junction had 4 bases not matched to a gene; V was cut back by 0 bases and J by 1 base. DNA of the CDR3: TGTGCCAGCAGCTTGGGGAGCGGGGCTTCCTACAATGAGCAGTTCTTC. This gives the protein CASSLGSGASYNEQFF.

V gene TRBV7-9 combines with J gene TRBJ1-1, with 7 bases lining up with TRBD1. Trimming took 1 base from V and 5 from J; bases not matched to a gene: 4. The germline CDR1 and CDR2 sequences are SEHNR and FQNEAQ (reference sequence). This CDR3 is 14 amino acids long. The CDR3 DNA follows: TGTGCCAGCAGCTTAGAGACAGGGTGGACTGAAGCTTTCTTT. The encoded protein is CASSLETGWTEAFF.

This chain joins TRBV28 and TRBJ1-4; D is unresolved. Trimming shortened V by 6 bases and J by 0 bases, and 11 bases separated the two germline ends. CDR1 is MDHEN and CDR2 is SYDVKM in the germline V gene. This CDR3 region has 15 residues. The chain's CDR3 is CASRTPTTTNEKLFF. Written as DNA, the CDR3 is TGTGCCAGCAGGACACCCACCACAACTAATGAAAAACTGTTTTTT.

V gene TRBV11-2 combines with J gene TRBJ2-6; D is perhaps TRBD1 (6 bases). The CDR3 consists of 17 residues. Germline V CDR1 and CDR2: SGHAT, FQNNGV. Trimming took 2 bases from V and 2 from J, leaving 13 bases between them. The chain's CDR3 is CASSLFQGKAGANVLTF. The CDR3 DNA reads as TGTGCCAGCAGCTTATTCCAGGGGAAGGCTGGGGCCAACGTCCTGACTTTC.

The chain joins TRBV5-1 to TRBJ1-5, with 7 bases identical to TRBD1. This CDR3 spans 16 amino acids. Germline V gene data show CDR1 as SGHRS and CDR2 as YFSETQ. Germline trimming cut 3 bases from V and 1 base from J; bases unmatched to any gene: 7. CDR3 sequence (DNA): TGCGCCAGCAGCTCCGGACAGGCGGGGAGCAATCAGCCCCAGCATTTT. Protein product: CASSSGQAGSNQPQHF.

The chain employs TRBV28 and TRBJ1-5; 7 bases are a match to TRBD1. Germline-derived CDR1 and CDR2 are MDHEN and SYDVKM. Unmatched junction bases numbered 12, after V lost 6 bases and J lost 7 bases. There are 15 residues in the CDR3. CDR3 in amino acids: CASSPQTGLLQPQHF. The CDR3 coding sequence is TGTGCCAGCAGCCCCCAGACAGGGTTGCTACAGCCCCAGCATTTT.

This chain's CDR3 is CASSVGTGGSGEQFF. As DNA, the CDR3 is TGTGCCAGTAGTGTCGGGACAGGGGGCTCAGGTGAGCAGTTCTTC. The gene calls are TRBV19 and TRBJ2-1; 12 bases agree with TRBD1. V lost 5 bases, J lost 9 bases, and 8 bases stayed unmatched. Germline CDR1 is LNHDA and CDR2 is SQIVND (reference sequence). The CDR3 runs 15 residues. Complete variable domain (other parts from reference TRBV19 and TRBJ2-1): DGGITQSPKYLFRKEGQNVTLSCEQNLNHDAMYWYRQDPGQGLRLIYYSQIVNDFQKGDIAEGYSVSREKKESFPLTVTSAQKNPTAFYLCASSVGTGGSGEQFFGPGTRLTVL.

The rearrangement links TRBV6-1 to TRBJ2-3, with a possible D match to TRBD2 (6 bases). This CDR3 is built from 15 residues. Germline V gives CDR1 MNHNS, CDR2 SASEGT. Trimming stripped 6 bases from V and 4 bases from J, with 17 bases between. The CDR3 region is CASSPFSTRSDTQYF. Here the CDR3 DNA reads TGTGCCAGCAGCCCATTCTCGACTAGGTCAGATACGCAGTATTTT.

This clone occurred a few times. This chain links TRBV7-8 with TRBJ2-7; 9 bases fit TRBD1. V lost 7 bases, J lost 6 bases, and 10 bases stayed unmatched. CDR3 length equals 14 residues. Germline V CDR1 and CDR2: SGHVS, FQNEAQ. CDR3 protein: CASTSTGQGTEQYF. The CDR3 bases are TGTGCCAGCACCTCCACTGGACAGGGGACCGAGCAGTACTTC.

This chain links TRBV6-1 with TRBJ2-2, with TRBD2 matching over 8 bases. V gave up 2 bases and J gave up 7 bases; unmatched junction bases: 6. This CDR3 contains 15 residues. The V gene's germline CDR1 is MNHNS and CDR2 SASEGT. CDR3 in amino acids: CASSEREGLFGELFF. The CDR3 DNA sequence: TGTGCCAGCAGTGAACGGGAGGGCCTGTTCGGGGAGCTGTTTTTT.

The chain is built from TRBV29-1 and TRBJ2-1; 7 bases match TRBD2. Germline lookup yields CDR1 SQVTM and CDR2 ANQGSEA. The CDR3 has 13 residues. Germline trimming cut 3 bases from V and 7 bases from J; bases unmatched to any gene: 6. This chain's CDR3 is CSVDAGAWNEQFF. CDR3 DNA: TGCAGCGTTGATGCGGGAGCCTGGAATGAGCAGTTCTTC.

This rearrangement joins TRBV28 to TRBJ2-7, with D possibly matching TRBD1 (7 bases). Trimming removed 6 bases from V and 2 bases from J, with 11 bases in between. The CDR3 contains 13 residues. Germline assignment: CDR1 MDHEN and CDR2 SYDVKM. The CDR3 loop reads CASRRDSPYEQYF. CDR3 nucleotide sequence: TGTGCCAGCAGGCGGGACAGCCCCTACGAGCAGTACTTC.